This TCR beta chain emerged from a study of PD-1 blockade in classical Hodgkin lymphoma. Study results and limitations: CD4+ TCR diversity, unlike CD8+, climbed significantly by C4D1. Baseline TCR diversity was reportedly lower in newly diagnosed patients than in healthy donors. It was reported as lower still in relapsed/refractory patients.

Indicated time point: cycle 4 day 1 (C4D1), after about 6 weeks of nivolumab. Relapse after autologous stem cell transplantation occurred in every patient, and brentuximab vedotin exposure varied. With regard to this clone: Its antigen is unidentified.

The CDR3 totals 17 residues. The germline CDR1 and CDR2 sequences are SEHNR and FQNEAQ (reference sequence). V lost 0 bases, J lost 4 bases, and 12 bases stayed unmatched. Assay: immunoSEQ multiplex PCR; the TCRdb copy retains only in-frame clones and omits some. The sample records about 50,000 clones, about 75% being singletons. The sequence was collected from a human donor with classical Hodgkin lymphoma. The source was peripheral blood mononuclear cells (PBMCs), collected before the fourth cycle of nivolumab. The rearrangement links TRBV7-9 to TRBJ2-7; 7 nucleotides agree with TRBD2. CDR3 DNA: TGTGCCAGCAGCTTAGCCCTAAGGGGAGGGAGAGTTTACGAGCAGTACTTC. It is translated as CASSLALRGGRVYEQYF.